A single sample gave rise to the 26 T cell receptor beta chains below, sequenced in a study of shared clonotypes between healthy human individuals. Profiled with immunoSEQ multiplex PCR; TCRdb holds only in-frame clones, not every one. Of more than 850,000 clones listed, 75% to 85% are singletons. The specimen was memory CD4+ T cells from PBMCs. Stated subset: CD45RA-negative fraction. The receptors originated from a man between 18 and 35 years old in good health. Some clones in this sample may be carry-over from other donors' samples.

CDR3 sequence (DNA): TGTGCCAGCAGCCTGGATGGCGGGGGTCTCGAGCAGTACTTC. Its protein is CASSLDGGGLEQYF. The chain is built from TRBV7-9 and TRBJ2-7, with 7 bases lining up with TRBD2. CDR1 is SEHNR and CDR2 is FQNEAQ in the germline V gene (reference sequence). V was clipped by 5 bases and J by 6 bases; unmatched bases: 10. The length of the CDR3 is 14 residues.

The V gene is TRBV10-1, the J gene TRBJ2-1; 9 bases are a match to TRBD2. Germline V CDR1 and CDR2: WNHNN, SYGVQD (reference sequence). The CDR3 has 14 amino acids. With 10 bases clipped from V and 7 bases from J, the junction kept 11 bases outside the gene matches. CDR3 nucleotide sequence: TGCGCCACCCGGCCAGCGGGAGGTCCAAATGAGCAGTTCTTC. Its protein is CATRPAGGPNEQFF.

This chain uses TRBV4-1 with TRBJ2-1; weak D call: TRBD2 (5 bases). The V gene's germline CDR1 is MGHRA and CDR2 YSYEKL. The CDR3 is 15 residues long. The ends were cut back, 5 bases at V and 3 bases at J, with 14 bases in the middle. CDR3 coding DNA: TGCGCCAGCAGCGACGGGTTTGGGAGCTACAATGAGCAGTTCTTC. Amino acids: CASSDGFGSYNEQFF.

The chain combines TRBV18 with TRBJ2-2; 7 nucleotides match TRBD2. V shed 0 bases, J shed 1 base, and the junction held 5 bases outside the gene matches. CDR3 size: 17 residues. Germline V lookup: CDR1 KGHSH, CDR2 LQKENI. The DNA for the CDR3 is TGTGCCAGCTCACCACCGGGCCAGCGGGAGAACACCGGGGAGCTGTTTTTT. It codes for CASSPPGQRENTGELFF.

CDR3 residues: CASSSARGEQYF. The CDR3 DNA reads as TGTGCCAGCAGCTCAGCAAGGGGGGAGCAGTACTTC. This rearrangement joins TRBV7-3 to TRBJ2-7; tentatively, D is TRBD1 (6 bases). CDR1 is SGHTA and CDR2 is FQGTGA in the germline V gene. Trimming removed 4 bases at V and 7 bases at J, with 11 bases between. This CDR3 spans 12 amino acids. Based on the CDR3 plus reference TRBV7-3 and TRBJ2-7, the full variable domain is GAGVSQTPSNKVTEKGKYVELRCDPISGHTALYWYRQSLGQGPEFLIYFQGTGAADDSGLPNDRFFAVRPEGSVSTLKIQRTERGDSAVYLCASSSARGEQYFGPGTRLTVT.

In DNA, the CDR3 is TGTGCCAGCAGCTCCAGATCTGCAACTAATGAAAAACTGTTTTTT. Its translation is CASSSRSATNEKLFF. V is TRBV5-4 and J is TRBJ1-4, with D hard to call. The V gene lost 3 bases and the J gene lost 0 bases, with 9 bases spanning the gap. The CDR3 has 15 amino acids. Germline CDR1 is SGHNT and CDR2 is YYREEE (reference sequence).

The V and J genes are TRBV10-2 and TRBJ2-7; D gene uncertain. Germline V gene sequence: CDR1 WSHSY, CDR2 SAAADI. V lost 4 bases, J lost 7 bases, and 14 bases lay in between. The CDR3 totals 13 residues. CDR3 sequence: CASSVQRTVEQYF. CDR3 DNA: TGCGCCAGCAGTGTTCAACGGACCGTGGAGCAGTACTTC.

The genes are TRBV28 and TRBJ1-1; TRBD1 matches 7 bases. V lost 5 bases, J lost 0 bases, and 6 bases stayed unmatched. The CDR3 spans 15 residues. Germline CDR1 and CDR2: MDHEN and SYDVKM. CDR3 amino acids: CASSRDRYLNTEAFF. Here the CDR3 DNA reads TGTGCCAGCAGTCGGGACAGATATCTGAACACTGAAGCTTTCTTT.

The CDR3 protein is CASSPGTSGSYEQFF. DNA of the CDR3: TGTGCCAGCAGCCCCGGGACTAGCGGGAGTTATGAGCAGTTCTTC. The chain couples TRBV11-2 to TRBJ2-1; TRBD2 matches 14 bases. Looked up from germline, CDR1 is SGHAT and CDR2 is FQNNGV. The V and J ends lost 5 bases and 8 bases, in that order; junction bases with no gene match: 5. This CDR3 is built from 15 residues.

The chain employs TRBV7-3 and TRBJ2-2; possible D gene TRBD2, 6 bases. Germline V lookup: CDR1 SGHTA, CDR2 FQGTGA. The CDR3 length is 14 residues. Trimming cost V 0 bases and J 5 bases, with 7 bases left between them. In DNA, the CDR3 is TGTGCCAGCAGCTTAACGGGGACTACCGGGGAGCTGTTTTTT. Its translation: CASSLTGTTGELFF.

In this sample, this clone turned up once. This chain joins TRBV4-1 and TRBJ1-4; D is possibly TRBD1 (5 bases). Germline-derived CDR1 and CDR2 are MGHRA and YSYEKL. The CDR3 loop spans 14 amino acids. Trimming cost V 4 bases and J 3 bases, with 9 bases left between them. The CDR3 reads CASSRGVANEKLFF. The CDR3 DNA reads as TGCGCCAGCAGCCGGGGCGTCGCTAATGAAAAACTGTTTTTT.

The J gene is TRBJ2-5, the V gene TRBV5-1, with TRBD1 identical over 8 bases. CDR1 is SGHRS, CDR2 YFSETQ, per germline. J gave up 1 base and V 3 bases, and 8 bases lay outside the gene matches. The CDR3 runs to 16 residues. The CDR3 spells CASSSKAGGFQETQYF. Written as DNA, the CDR3 is TGCGCCAGCAGCTCTAAGGCAGGGGGCTTCCAAGAGACCCAGTACTTC.

This chain links TRBV30 with TRBJ1-2; weak D call: TRBD1 (6 bases). V lost 5 bases to trimming and J lost 5 bases, with 15 bases between them. The germline V gene has CDR1 GTSNPN and CDR2 SVGIG (reference sequence). The CDR3 consists of 13 residues. CDR3 in amino acids: CAWDLTGTYGYTF. The CDR3 DNA reads TGTGCCTGGGACCTGACAGGAACTTATGGCTACACCTTC.

The V gene is TRBV6-1, the J gene TRBJ1-4; 7 bases are a match to TRBD1. Per the germline V gene, CDR1 is MNHNS and CDR2 is SASEGT. V gave up 6 bases and J gave up 6 bases; unmatched junction bases: 10. The CDR3 is made up of 15 amino acids. CDR3 nucleotides: TGTGCCAGCAGGGGACAGTCAAAGGGGTATGAAAAACTGTTTTTT. It encodes CASRGQSKGYEKLFF.

This clone appeared once. The final CDR3 position lacks the conserved phenylalanine or tryptophan, pointing to a likely read error. The limits of the CDR3 on the DNA are not certain, so only TCRdb's listed CDR3 is given. The rearrangement uses TRBV20-1 and TRBJ1-4. Per the germline V gene, CDR1 is DFQATT and CDR2 is SNEGSKA (reference sequence). The CDR3 sequence runs 11 residues, both termini included. The CDR3 is CSARDGHWHSV.

The rearrangement uses TRBV6-5 and TRBJ1-5; a weak D match, TRBD1 (5 bases). Trimming shortened V by 7 bases and J by 1 base, and 14 bases separated the two germline ends. The CDR3 covers 15 residues. Per the germline V gene, CDR1 is MNHEY and CDR2 is SVGAGI. Written as DNA, the CDR3 is TGTGCCAGCACTACACAGGCTCGGAGCAATCAGCCCCAGCATTTT. It yields the protein CASTTQARSNQPQHF.

The chain carries TRBV11-3 and TRBJ2-1, with 10 bases aligning to TRBD2. The CDR3 consists of 15 residues. Per germline, CDR1 SGHNT and CDR2 YENEEA. The junction had 8 bases not matched to a gene; V was cut back by 6 bases and J by 6 bases. CDR3 nucleotide sequence: TGTGCCAGCAGTTTATACCTAGCGGGAGTCAATGAGCAGTTCTTC. It codes for CASSLYLAGVNEQFF.

This chain joins TRBV7-8 and TRBJ2-3; 9 bases line up with TRBD2. The CDR3 is made up of 17 amino acids. CDR1 SGHVS and CDR2 FQNEAQ come from the germline V gene. The V segment lost 5 bases and the J segment 3 bases; nucleotides outside the gene matches: 12. The CDR3 sequence: CASSPPPAGGVTDTQYF. For the CDR3, the DNA is TGTGCCAGCAGCCCTCCCCCGGCGGGAGGGGTGACAGATACGCAGTATTTT.

The V gene is TRBV15, the J gene TRBJ1-1; D is unresolved. The CDR3 length is 15 residues. CDR1 and CDR2 from the germline V gene are LNHNV and YYDKDF (reference sequence). Trimming took off 6 bases at V and 3 bases at J, with 17 bases between the two ends. This CDR3 is CATRRSAERYTEAFF. In nucleotides, the CDR3 is TGTGCCACCAGAAGGTCGGCAGAGCGATACACTGAAGCTTTCTTT.

This chain connects TRBV5-4 to TRBJ2-2; 14 bases align to TRBD2. Germline V gene lookup returns CDR1 SGHNT and CDR2 YYREEE (reference sequence). The J segment lost 5 bases and the V segment lost 3 bases, leaving 3 bases of the junction unmatched. The CDR3 loop spans 16 amino acids. The CDR3 loop is CASSSRLAGGTGELFF. CDR3 coding DNA: TGTGCCAGCAGCTCCCGACTAGCGGGGGGGACCGGGGAGCTGTTTTTT.

This clone was observed a single time. The chain links TRBV7-6 to TRBJ2-7, with D possibly being TRBD1 or TRBD2 (5 bases each). The CDR3 runs 12 residues. Looked up from germline, CDR1 is SGHVS and CDR2 is FNYEAQ. The V end was cut by 4 bases, the J end by 9 bases, with 13 bases between. CDR3 nucleotides: TGTGCCAGCAGCTCAACCGGGGCAGGGCAGTACTTC. Translation: CASSSTGAGQYF.

This rearrangement joins TRBV9 to TRBJ1-3; D remains unclear. V was trimmed by 2 bases and J by 8 bases, leaving 14 bases between them. From germline, CDR1 is SGDLS and CDR2 YYNGEE. CDR3 length: 14 amino acids. This CDR3 is CASSVVWQSDTIYF. The DNA for the CDR3 is TGTGCCAGCAGCGTTGTTTGGCAGAGTGACACCATATATTTT.

In its sample, this clone was seen a few times. V usage is TRBV25-1 and J usage is TRBJ2-5, with D tentatively TRBD1 (5 bases). The germline V gene has CDR1 MGHDK and CDR2 SYGVNS. The CDR3 contains 16 residues. Trimming took off 2 bases at V and 2 bases at J, with 15 bases between the two ends. The CDR3 loop reads CASSEGATALQETQYF. CDR3 DNA sequence: TGTGCCAGCAGTGAAGGTGCGACAGCCCTACAAGAGACCCAGTACTTC.

The chain carries TRBV6-5 and TRBJ2-3, with D possibly matching TRBD2 (5 bases). CDR1 and CDR2 (germline): MNHEY, SVGAGI. The CDR3 consists of 15 residues. Trimming removed 10 bases from V and 0 bases from J, with 17 bases in between. CDR3 in DNA: TGTGCCACCGGGGATACGGTCTCTAGCACAGATACGCAGTATTTT. It codes for CATGDTVSSTDTQYF.

Here the CDR3 DNA reads TGTGCCAGTAGTATAGAACAGGGTCAGCCCCAGCATTTT. This gives the protein CASSIEQGQPQHF. The chain combines TRBV19 with TRBJ1-5, with a tentative D call TRBD1 (6 bases). V was cut by 0 bases and J by 6 bases, with 6 bases left in between. This CDR3 is 13 amino acids long. In germline, CDR1 is LNHDA, CDR2 SQIVND (reference sequence). Combining the CDR3 with reference TRBV19 and TRBJ1-5 gives the whole variable domain DGGITQSPKYLFRKEGQNVTLSCEQNLNHDAMYWYRQDPGQGLRLIYYSQIVNDFQKGDIAEGYSVSREKKESFPLTVTSAQKNPTAFYLCASSIEQGQPQHFGDGTRLSIL.

This clone showed up just once. This chain joins TRBV7-2 and TRBJ1-2, with TRBD1 as a possible D gene (5 bases). V lost 3 bases and J lost 7, with 12 bases in between. CDR3 length equals 13 residues. The germline V gene encodes CDR1 SGHTA and CDR2 FQGNSA. CDR3 DNA sequence: TGTGCCAGCAGCTTTTCAGGGTGGGGTGGCTACACCTTC. This codes for CASSFSGWGGYTF. Based on the CDR3 plus reference TRBV7-2 and TRBJ1-2, the full variable domain is GAGVSQSPSNKVTEKGKDVELRCDPISGHTALYWYRQSLGQGLEFLIYFQGNSAPDKSGLPSDRFSAERTGGSVSTLTIQRTQQEDSAVYLCASSFSGWGGYTFGSGTRLTVV.